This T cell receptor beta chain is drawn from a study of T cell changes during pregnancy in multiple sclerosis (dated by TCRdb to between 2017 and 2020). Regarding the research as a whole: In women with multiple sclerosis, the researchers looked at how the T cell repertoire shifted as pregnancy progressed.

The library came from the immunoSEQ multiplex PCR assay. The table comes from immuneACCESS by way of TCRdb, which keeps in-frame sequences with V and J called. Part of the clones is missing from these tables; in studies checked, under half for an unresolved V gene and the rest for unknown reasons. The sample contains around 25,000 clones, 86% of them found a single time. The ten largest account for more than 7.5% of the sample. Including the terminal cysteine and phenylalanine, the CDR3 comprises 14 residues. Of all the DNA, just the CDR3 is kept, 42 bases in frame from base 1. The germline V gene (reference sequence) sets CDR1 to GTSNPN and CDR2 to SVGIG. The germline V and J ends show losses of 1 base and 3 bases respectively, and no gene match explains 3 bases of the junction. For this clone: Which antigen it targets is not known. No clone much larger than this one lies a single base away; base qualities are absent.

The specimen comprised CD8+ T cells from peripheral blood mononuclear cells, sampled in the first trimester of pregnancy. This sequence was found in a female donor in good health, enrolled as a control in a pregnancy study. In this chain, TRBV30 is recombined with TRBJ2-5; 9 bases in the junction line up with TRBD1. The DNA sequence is TGTGCCTGGAGTGCTTGGACAGGGGAAGAGACCCAGTACTTC. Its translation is CAWSAWTGEETQYF.